This note documents a single T cell receptor (beta chain) sequence. Method: immunoSEQ multiplex PCR; TCRdb's copy keeps in-frame clones and lacks some. This table holds roughly 140,000 clones, around 77% found once. This sample is drawn from a study of blood T cell repertoires in COVID-19. With V trimmed by 5 bases and J by 6 bases, 5 bases remained unmatched. Germline CDR1 is MDHEN and CDR2 is SYDVKM. This CDR3 has 14 amino acids. Specimen: peripheral blood. The TCR sequence derives from a man in his fifties or sixties with active or convalescent COVID-19. The rearrangement links TRBV28 to TRBJ1-4, with 8 positions matching TRBD1. CDR3 DNA: TGTGCCAGCAGTACCGGACAGGGTCATGAAAAACTGTTTTTT. Translation gives CASSTGQGHEKLFF.